The clone carrying this T cell receptor (beta chain) was counted between two and nine times. What it binds is unknown. This sample was taken from a study of cytomegalovirus exposure and HLA in healthy donors. General study results and limits: Immune exposure data for these donors was limited to CMV serostatus. There were about 160 TCR beta chains listed as cytomegalovirus-associated.

Looked up from germline, CDR1 is MNHEY and CDR2 is SVGAGI. This CDR3 region has 15 residues. J lost 9 bases, V lost 6 bases, and 14 bases had no gene match. Primers for the PCR totalled 60 Vbeta and 13 Jbeta. TCRdb keeps only in-frame clones here, not all; method: immunoSEQ multiplex PCR. The sample includes some 120,000 clones, roughly two thirds of them seen just once. The TCR comes from a man under 40 in good health and CMV-seropositive. The material sequenced was PBMCs. The chain carries TRBV6-5 and TRBJ1-3, with 7 bases lining up with TRBD1. The CDR3 loop is CASRFLAEGAVTIYF. The CDR3 nucleotides are TGTGCCAGCAGGTTCTTGGCGGAGGGGGCGGTCACCATATATTTT.